This record covers a single T cell receptor (beta chain). Its antigen is unidentified. This sample stems from a study of cytomegalovirus exposure and HLA in healthy donors. Study-wide results and caveats: Several V segments, TRBV6-2 and TRBV6-3 among them, could not be told apart and were dropped.

PCR amplification relied on 60 Vbeta primers (plus 13 Jbeta primers). The protocol was immunoSEQ multiplex PCR, while the TCRdb copy is restricted to in-frame clones and leaves out a portion. The table includes fewer than 200,000 clones, 80% detected once. V was cut by 7 bases and J by 3 bases, with 9 bases left in between. The CDR3 is made up of 12 amino acids. Germline CDR1 and CDR2: MNHEY and SVGAGI. Sequenced material: PBMCs. The rearrangement uses TRBV6-5 and TRBJ1-2; possibly TRBD1 for D (6 bases). The receptor comes from a boy aged 10-17 years in good health and CMV-seronegative. The CDR3 region is CASKRTDYGYTF. CDR3 in DNA: TGTGCCAGCAAGCGGACAGACTATGGCTACACCTTC.